This TCR beta chain was retrieved from a study of vaccination and CD4 T cells after COVID-19. CDR3 length: 18 residues. CDR1 is LNHDA and CDR2 is SQIVND in the germline V gene (reference sequence). V lost 7 bases and J lost 3; bases outside the gene matches: 17. The Oncomine TCR Beta short-read assay was what sequenced the DNA obtained from cultured CD4+ T cells. TCRdb re-called the PCR reads with MiXCR, one entry per CDR3 protein. The sample has about 13,000 distinct CDR3 sequences; roughly 52% are singletons. As concerns this clonotype: Antigen specificity is unknown.

Study outcomes and limitations: Spike mono-reactivity was found in 304 of 307 vaccine-specific clones from convalescent patients.

Noted treatment: roughly 10-day PBMC culture with coronavirus spike peptide pools or control peptides (ViraFEST assay). The TCR originated in a human donor who had recovered from COVID-19. The chain recombines TRBV19 with TRBJ1-5, with TRBD1 matching 8 bases. Sequencing was done on a sample of CD4+ T cells from blood, cultured in vitro. The DNA of the CDR3 is TGTGCCAGTATCCAAAGGTCCCCAGGGACAGGAGACAATCAGCCCCAGCATTTT. Encoded protein: CASIQRSPGTGDNQPQHF.